The 20 T cell receptor beta chains reported below all come from one sample, sequenced in a study of blood T cell repertoires in COVID-19. Measured with immunoSEQ multiplex PCR; TCRdb has only the in-frame clones, and not every one. Of about 200,000 clones in the sample, about nine tenths were seen once. Material: peripheral blood. These receptors were taken from an older man with acute or convalescent COVID-19.

V and J are TRBV4-3 and TRBJ2-3; 9 nucleotides match TRBD1. The CDR3 runs 14 residues. Unmatched junction bases numbered 2, after V lost 4 bases and J lost 3 bases. Germline V gives CDR1 LGHNA, CDR2 YSLEER. CDR3 protein: CASSPGQGTDTQYF. For the CDR3, the DNA is TGCGCCAGCAGCCCCGGACAGGGGACAGATACGCAGTATTTT.

The chain is built from TRBV18 and TRBJ2-5, with 12 bases fitting TRBD2. Unmatched junction bases numbered 6, after V lost 3 bases and J lost 4 bases. The CDR3 loop spans 16 amino acids. Per the germline V gene, CDR1 is KGHSH and CDR2 is LQKENI. CDR3 region: CASSPQLAGGLETQYF. In nucleotides, the CDR3 is TGTGCCAGCTCACCTCAACTAGCGGGAGGCCTAGAGACCCAGTACTTC.

J is TRBJ1-5 and V is TRBV6-5, with 7 bases lining up with TRBD1. Germline loops: CDR1 MNHEY, CDR2 SVGAGI. CDR3 length: 15 amino acids. After removal of 6 bases from V and 6 bases from J, the junction contained 11 bases not matched to a gene. CDR3 loop: CASRKNRDRSQPQHF. CDR3 sequence (DNA): TGTGCCAGCAGGAAAAACCGGGACAGAAGTCAGCCCCAGCATTTT.

This chain connects TRBV7-9 to TRBJ2-5; 8 bases match TRBD1. After removal of 6 bases from V and 5 bases from J, the junction contained 11 bases not matched to a gene. Germline lookup yields CDR1 SEHNR and CDR2 FQNEAQ (reference sequence). This CDR3 is 15 amino acids long. The DNA for the CDR3 is TGTGCCAGCAGTAGCGTACAGGGGGTACTTGAGACCCAGTACTTC. It yields the protein CASSSVQGVLETQYF.

V and J are TRBV2 and TRBJ1-5; TRBD1 is a possible D gene (5 bases). Per germline, CDR1 SNHLY and CDR2 FYNNEI. Trimming pared 4 bases from V and 7 bases from J, leaving 17 bases between. The CDR3 runs 15 residues. The CDR3 sequence: CASSGSWSGRQPQHF. The CDR3 coding sequence is TGTGCCAGCAGTGGCTCTTGGTCAGGGAGGCAGCCCCAGCATTTT.

This clone has only one observation. This CDR3 is also generated by other DNA sequences in the sample. The J gene is TRBJ2-1, the V gene TRBV7-9; D is perhaps TRBD2 (5 bases). Germline V CDR1 and CDR2: SEHNR, FQNEAQ (reference sequence). Trimming pared 1 base from V and 5 bases from J, leaving 9 bases between. CDR3 length equals 14 residues. The CDR3 loop reads CASSLGLANNEQFF. The CDR3 nucleotides are TGTGCCAGCAGCTTAGGGCTAGCAAACAATGAGCAGTTCTTC.

The rearrangement joins TRBV11-2 to TRBJ2-1, with TRBD2 identical over 9 bases. This CDR3 is 15 amino acids long. V shed 3 bases, J shed 5 bases, and the junction held 5 bases outside the gene matches. Germline V CDR1 and CDR2: SGHAT, FQNNGV. CDR3 nucleotides: TGTGCCAGCAGCTTTGCGCTAGCGGGGAACAATGAGCAGTTCTTC. This translates into CASSFALAGNNEQFF. Combining the CDR3 with reference TRBV11-2 and TRBJ2-1 gives the whole variable domain EAGVAQSPRYKIIEKRQSVAFWCNPISGHATLYWYQQILGQGPKLLIQFQNNGVVDDSQLPKDRFSAERLKGVDSTLKIQPAKLEDSAVYLCASSFALAGNNEQFFGPGTRLTVL.

In DNA form, the CDR3 reads TGTGCCAGCAGCATTACAGGGGGCAGAAGTAGCTCCTACGAGCAGTACTTC. Protein: CASSITGGRSSSYEQYF. The chain uses TRBV5-4 and TRBJ2-7, with 9 bases lining up with TRBD1. This CDR3 spans 17 amino acids. The germline V gene has CDR1 SGHNT and CDR2 YYREEE (reference sequence). V lost 4 bases and J lost 0; bases outside the gene matches: 11.

Only one count was recorded for this clone. The V and J genes are TRBV5-8 and TRBJ2-3; 8 bases fit TRBD2. Germline V lookup: CDR1 SGHTS, CDR2 YDEGEE. The CDR3 extends over 15 amino acids. The junction had 7 bases not matched to a gene; V was cut back by 2 bases and J by 5 bases. The DNA of the CDR3 is TGTGCCAGCAGCTTATCGGGAGGGGGACGAGATACGCAGTATTTT. Translating it yields CASSLSGGGRDTQYF.

The V call is TRBV6-5, the J call TRBJ2-5; TRBD2 matches at 11 bases. Losses at the gene ends were 6 bases for V and 4 bases for J; bases not matched to a gene: 7. The CDR3 extends over 15 amino acids. Germline V gives CDR1 MNHEY, CDR2 SVGAGI. CDR3 coding DNA: TGTGCCAGCAGCTACGAGGGACTAGCGGCAGAGACCCAGTACTTC. This codes for CASSYEGLAAETQYF.

J is TRBJ1-1 and V is TRBV12-3 or TRBV12-4; perhaps TRBD1 as D (6 bases). The CDR3 is 13 amino acids. Trimming left V 4 bases short and J 11 bases short, with 17 bases between. The DNA of the CDR3 is TGTGCCAGCAGTTCGGGGGGCCGGGGAGGCGCTTTCTTT. This translates into CASSSGGRGGAFF.

This chain links TRBV5-1 with TRBJ2-7, with D tentatively TRBD1 (6 bases). The CDR3 spans 13 residues. Trimming shortened V by 4 bases and J by 2 bases, and 10 bases separated the two germline ends. CDR1 SGHRS and CDR2 YFSETQ come from the germline V gene. The CDR3 loop is CASSQRTAYEQYF. The CDR3 DNA is TGCGCCAGCAGCCAGAGGACAGCCTACGAGCAGTACTTC. The full variable domain, its missing parts supplied by reference TRBV5-1 and TRBJ2-7, is KAGVTQTPRYLIKTRGQQVTLSCSPISGHRSVSWYQQTPGQGLQFLFEYFSETQRNKGNFPGRFSGRQFSNSRSEMNVSTLELGDSALYLCASSQRTAYEQYFGPGTRLTVT.

In its sample, this clone was seen a few times. The rearrangement uses TRBV5-6 and TRBJ1-4; the D gene is possibly TRBD1 (5 bases). Germline lookup yields CDR1 SGHDT and CDR2 YYEEEE. V lost 2 bases and J lost 8, with 13 bases in between. The CDR3 length is 14 residues. The CDR3 DNA reads as TGTGCCAGCAGCTTCTGGCAGGGCAGGGAAAAACTGTTTTTT. Translation gives CASSFWQGREKLFF.

The chain couples TRBV6-5 to TRBJ1-1; the D is unclear. The CDR3 is 15 residues long. CDR1 MNHEY and CDR2 SVGAGI come from the germline V gene. Trimming cost V 6 bases and J 0 bases, with 14 bases left between them. Written as DNA, the CDR3 is TGTGCCAGCAGCGGGATGAACTTGATGAACACTGAAGCTTTCTTT. Its translation: CASSGMNLMNTEAFF.

CDR3 DNA: TGTGCCAGCAGCTTGACAGGGACCACTGAAGCTTTCTTT. Translating gives CASSLTGTTEAFF. The rearrangement links TRBV7-9 to TRBJ1-1; 7 bases fit TRBD1. This CDR3 has 13 residues. Germline loops: CDR1 SEHNR, CDR2 FQNEAQ (reference sequence). Trimming cost V 3 bases and J 4 bases; bases outside gene matches: 2.

The CDR3 loop is CASSPNPTGNTEAFF. The DNA of the CDR3 is TGCGCCAGCAGCCCAAATCCGACAGGGAACACTGAAGCTTTCTTT. V is TRBV4-3 and J is TRBJ1-1; perhaps TRBD1 as D (6 bases). Trimming shortened V by 4 bases and J by 1 base, and 13 bases separated the two germline ends. Germline V gene data show CDR1 as LGHNA and CDR2 as YSLEER. The CDR3 is made up of 15 amino acids.

V gene TRBV11-3 combines with J gene TRBJ2-3; TRBD2 matches at 8 bases. The V gene end was trimmed by 1 base and the J gene end by 2 bases; junction bases not matched to a gene: 5. Germline loops: CDR1 SGHNT, CDR2 YENEEA. The CDR3 has 16 residues. Written as DNA, the CDR3 is TGTGCCAGCAGCTTAGGTACTAGCGGAATCACAGATACGCAGTATTTT. This encodes CASSLGTSGITDTQYF.

The chain couples TRBV18 to TRBJ1-4, with 7 bases fitting TRBD1. The CDR3 is 17 amino acids. Germline values: CDR1 KGHSH, CDR2 LQKENI. With V trimmed by 2 bases and J by 0 bases, 6 bases remained unmatched. This CDR3 is CASSPAGTASTNEKLFF. The CDR3 nucleotides read TGTGCCAGCTCACCAGCGGGGACAGCTTCAACTAATGAAAAACTGTTTTTT.

In its sample, this clone was seen once. The chain couples TRBV24-1 to TRBJ2-2; 10 bases are shared with TRBD2. Germline V CDR1 and CDR2: KGHDR, SFDVKD. The CDR3 has 15 amino acids. J gave up 3 bases and V 7 bases, and 4 bases lay outside the gene matches. The CDR3 nucleotides are TGTGCCACCAGCACGCTAGCGGGAGACACCGGGGAGCTGTTTTTT. Translation gives CATSTLAGDTGELFF.

The chain is built from TRBV30 and TRBJ2-3, with 7 bases identical to TRBD1. CDR1 GTSNPN and CDR2 SVGIG come from the germline V gene (reference sequence). Trimming at V came to 2 bases and at J to 14 bases, leaving 7 bases not matched to a gene. The CDR3 totals 11 residues. This CDR3 reads CAWSSPGQLYF. The CDR3 bases are TGTGCCTGGAGTTCACCGGGACAGCTGTATTTT.